This T cell receptor beta chain originates from a study of high-grade serous ovarian cancer treatment subgroups. Study overall: Samples averaged around 14,000 reads and roughly 7,700 unique TCR beta rearrangements. Whole-study findings and limits: Spatial context was lost because tumors were sequenced in bulk.

Tumor tissue was taken before any definitive surgery or chemotherapy was given. Comments on this clone: Its cognate antigen is unknown.

This CDR3 is built from 16 residues. The germline V gene has CDR1 MNHNS and CDR2 SASEGT. V lost 1 base and J lost 3; bases outside the gene matches: 8. Sequenced by immunoSEQ multiplex PCR; TCRdb stores in-frame clones only, minus some. The repertoire holds about 4,900 clones, with approximately 70% as singletons. This chain links TRBV6-1 with TRBJ1-1; 7 bases are shared with TRBD1. The origin of this receptor is a human donor with high-grade serous ovarian cancer. The sample consisted of tumor tissue. This CDR3 is CASSEVGQIRDTEAFF. In DNA, the CDR3 is TGTGCCAGCAGTGAAGTGGGACAGATACGGGACACTGAAGCTTTCTTT.